A selection of T cell receptor beta chains follows, all from one sample in a study of cytomegalovirus exposure and HLA in healthy donors. Produced via immunoSEQ multiplex PCR; TCRdb's table is partial and in-frame only. Its table lists 93,000 or so clones. The specimen was PBMCs. The receptors here all came from a man aged 40-49 years in good health and CMV-seronegative. Both conserved end residues are part of each CDR3. Fields, in order: CDR3 protein, V gene.

cdr3_aa: CASSLAPSGQETQYF
v_call: TRBV27

cdr3_aa: CASSYGQANQPQHF
v_call: TRBV6-4

cdr3_aa: CASRELYEQYF
v_call: TRBV2

cdr3_aa: CASSVGGGTSYEQYF
v_call: TRBV9

cdr3_aa: CASSSPGTGNQPQHF
v_call: TRBV28

cdr3_aa: CASSLYTRPYEQYF
v_call: TRBV27

cdr3_aa: CASSPGASGGADTQYF
v_call: TRBV5-4

cdr3_aa: CASSLLRGQETQYF
v_call: TRBV11-2

cdr3_aa: CASSSQGNTEAFF
v_call: TRBV5-1

cdr3_aa: CASSDSPGSNQPQHF
v_call: TRBV4-1

cdr3_aa: CASSLGPRGGVNQETQYF
v_call: TRBV7-2

cdr3_aa: CASSVGTGNQPQHF
v_call: TRBV5-1

cdr3_aa: CASSQMTRGGNTIYF
v_call: TRBV5-8

cdr3_aa: CAWSVHILAGAHSGANVLTF
v_call: TRBV30

cdr3_aa: CASSQDWDRGAFF
v_call: TRBV4-3

cdr3_aa: CASSDVSGEQYF
v_call: TRBV6-1

cdr3_aa: CASSGSWGGTTVAPLHF
v_call: TRBV9

cdr3_aa: CASSWGLAGGGDTQYF
v_call: TRBV5-6

cdr3_aa: CASSSNRGYGYTF
v_call: TRBV28

cdr3_aa: CASSMGQLNEKLFF
v_call: TRBV19

cdr3_aa: CASSYSSGGTTDTQYF
v_call: TRBV6-5

cdr3_aa: CASSLSTGGFVYEKLFF
v_call: TRBV7-9

cdr3_aa: CASRVTGTGYNEQFF
v_call: TRBV28

cdr3_aa: CASTVPGGFNQPQHF
v_call: TRBV28

cdr3_aa: CAWSVRLDNEQFF
v_call: TRBV30

cdr3_aa: CASSQRTGDTQYF
v_call: TRBV19

cdr3_aa: CASSLVGTGEYEQYF
v_call: TRBV7-8

cdr3_aa: CASSEVGLAGYEQYF
v_call: TRBV2

cdr3_aa: CASSTTARGGYTF
v_call: TRBV7-2

cdr3_aa: CASSFGERTGELFF
v_call: TRBV5-1

cdr3_aa: CASSRGGEKLFF
v_call: TRBV7-9

cdr3_aa: CASSGTRSTGELFF
v_call: TRBV5-4

cdr3_aa: CASREDRRGTEAFF
v_call: TRBV6-1

cdr3_aa: CASSPGGQGHQPQHF
v_call: TRBV7-2

cdr3_aa: CASSFSGTGDYGYTF
v_call: TRBV5-6

cdr3_aa: CASSLGRLDDEQFF
v_call: TRBV7-2

cdr3_aa: CASRRQSGNTEAFF
v_call: TRBV2

cdr3_aa: CASSLAQGGTEAFF
v_call: TRBV5-4

cdr3_aa: CASSAGEASGGAGYNEQFF
v_call: TRBV9

cdr3_aa: CASSQGLAGGGPYNEQFF
v_call: TRBV4-1

cdr3_aa: CASSPRQGSNTEAFF
v_call: TRBV14

cdr3_aa: CASSLIGGGEKLFF
v_call: TRBV5-1

cdr3_aa: CASGPQRGMGELFF
v_call: TRBV11-2

cdr3_aa: CASSVLSYEQYF
v_call: TRBV2

cdr3_aa: CASSYAGGRNTEAFF
v_call: TRBV5-4

cdr3_aa: CASSFGLVWDTQYF
v_call: TRBV27

cdr3_aa: CASSNPTESNTGELFF
v_call: TRBV25-1

cdr3_aa: CAISESSWPTGQRETVEQYF
v_call: TRBV10-3